A selection of T cell receptor beta chains follows, all from one sample in a study of CD8+ T cells in alopecia areata. Generated by immunoSEQ multiplex PCR, the TCRdb table keeps only in-frame clones and is missing some. Of 100,000 to 150,000 clones listed, 49% are singletons. The input for sequencing was CD8+ T cells sorted from blood, taken at week 0. The source is a human donor with alopecia areata. Each CDR3 is given with its conserved first and last residue. D genes are given only for firm matches. The size field is filled for only some rows; it gives once, few, many or a size class.

TGCAGCGTTGAGTCCGGGGGGGGCTATGGCTACACCTTC	CSVESGGGYGYTF	.	TRBV29-1	TRBJ1-2	.
TGCGCCAGCAGCTTGGACCCTGCAACTAATGAAAAACTGTTTTTT	CASSLDPATNEKLFF	.	TRBV5-1	TRBJ1-4	.
TGTGCCAGCAGCGTAGTTGGGGGACTGAACACTGAAGCTTTCTTT	CASSVVGGLNTEAFF	.	TRBV9	TRBJ1-1	few
TGTGCTTCCAAACCGCTTGGCTCCTACAATGAGCAGTTCTTC	CASKPLGSYNEQFF	.	TRBV6-1	TRBJ2-1	.
TGTGCCACCAGCTCGGGACAGGGAACGGGGACTGAAGCTTTCTTT	CATSSGQGTGTEAFF	TRBD1	TRBV15	TRBJ1-1	.
TGTGCCAGCAGTGACAGGGATAATTCACCCCTCCACTTT	CASSDRDNSPLHF	.	TRBV2	TRBJ1-6	.
TGTGCCAGCAGCGGGACAGCCCGGTACAATGAGCAGTTCTTC	CASSGTARYNEQFF	.	TRBV9	TRBJ2-1	.
TGTGCCAGCAGTTTTTTCGGGGAGCTGTTTTTT	CASSFFGELFF	.	TRBV27	TRBJ2-2	.
TGTGCCAGTAGACTAGACAGGGGAGGCACAGATACGCAGTATTTT	CASRLDRGGTDTQYF	TRBD1	TRBV19	TRBJ2-3	.
TGTGCCAGCAGCCAAGATCGGGCGACACCCTTCTACGAGCAGTACTTC	CASSQDRATPFYEQYF	.	TRBV14	TRBJ2-7	few
TGCAGCGTTGAAGGACAGGGAGGGGAAAAACTGTTTTTT	CSVEGQGGEKLFF	TRBD1	TRBV29-1	TRBJ1-4	few
TGTGCCAGCAGTGTCGTGGGATACAATGAGCAGTTCTTC	CASSVVGYNEQFF	.	TRBV27	TRBJ2-1	.
TGTGCCAGCAGCCAAGAAGCGACAGGGGTGAGCGAGCAGTACTTC	CASSQEATGVSEQYF	TRBD1	TRBV14	TRBJ2-7	few
TGTGCCAGCAGTTTGACAGGGAACTCCTACGAGCAGTACTTC	CASSLTGNSYEQYF	TRBD1	TRBV27	TRBJ2-7	.
TGTGCCAGCAGTGAAGCGGCCGATGACTACGAGCAGTACTTC	CASSEAADDYEQYF	.	TRBV2	TRBJ2-7	.
TGTGCCAGCAGCCCTGTCGGGGAGGCCCAGTACTTC	CASSPVGEAQYF	.	TRBV7-9	TRBJ2-5	.
TGCGCCAGCAGCTTGCACGCGGAACGCACCGGGGAGCTGTTTTTT	CASSLHAERTGELFF	.	TRBV5-1	TRBJ2-2	few
TGTGCCAGCAGCCCCGAGAATCGGTACGAGCAGTACTTC	CASSPENRYEQYF	.	TRBV2	TRBJ2-7	.
TGTGCCAGCAGCGTAGCTTCAGGGGGGTCCTACGAGCAGTACTTC	CASSVASGGSYEQYF	.	TRBV9	TRBJ2-7	.
TGCAGCGCCGATATCAGGGATACTGAAGCTTTCTTT	CSADIRDTEAFF	.	TRBV29-1	TRBJ1-1	.
TGTGCCTCGGATTCGGGGGCATCCTACGAGCAGTACTTC	CASDSGASYEQYF	.	TRBV30	TRBJ2-7	.
TGTGCCAGCAGTTTAACAGGGGGCACCTATGGCTACACCTTC	CASSLTGGTYGYTF	TRBD1	TRBV27	TRBJ1-2	.
TGTGCCAGCAGCTCCCGGACAGGGGGTCCCTACGAGCAGTACTTC	CASSSRTGGPYEQYF	TRBD1	TRBV13	TRBJ2-7	.
TGCAGCGTTCATGGACCTGCCGGGGAGCTGTTTTTT	CSVHGPAGELFF	.	TRBV29-1	TRBJ2-2	.
TGTGCCTGGAGCCCCCGGGAGACCTACGAGCAGTACTTC	CAWSPRETYEQYF	.	TRBV30	TRBJ2-7	.
TGTGCCTGGAGTGTTTCGGCTAGCTACGAGCAGTACTTC	CAWSVSASYEQYF	.	TRBV30	TRBJ2-7	.
TGTGCCAGCAGCCAAGATCCCGGACAGGGAAGATATGGCTACACCTTC	CASSQDPGQGRYGYTF	TRBD1	TRBV14	TRBJ1-2	.
TGTGCCAGCAGCTTGACAGGACGAAATCAGCCCCAGCATTTT	CASSLTGRNQPQHF	.	TRBV14	TRBJ1-5	.
TGTGCCAGCAGTTCACAGGGGAACTATGGCTACACCTTC	CASSSQGNYGYTF	TRBD1	TRBV5-6	TRBJ1-2	.
TGCGCCAGCAGTCAATCGAACGGGACTTATGGTTCAGCCTACGAGCAGTACTTC	CASSQSNGTYGSAYEQYF	.	TRBV23-1	TRBJ2-7	.
TGTGCCAGCAGCGGGGAGGTCCAAGAGACCCAGTACTTC	CASSGEVQETQYF	.	TRBV5-6	TRBJ2-5	.
TGCAGCGGTCTCGCTTACCAGGGGGACGAGCAGTACTTC	CSGLAYQGDEQYF	TRBD1	TRBV29-1	TRBJ2-7	once
TGCGCCAGCAGCCAAGATTGGGGAAATGGCTACACCTTC	CASSQDWGNGYTF	.	TRBV4-3	TRBJ1-2	few
TGTGCCAGCAGTCTCTCGACAGGGAAGAGCCAGTACTTC	CASSLSTGKSQYF	TRBD1	TRBV27	TRBJ2-5	few
TGTGCCAGCAGTTACTCGGATGATTACGAGCAGTACTTC	CASSYSDDYEQYF	.	TRBV6-5	TRBJ2-7	.
TGTGCTAGTGGACACACGGGACAGGGGTATCAGCCCCAGCATTTT	CASGHTGQGYQPQHF	TRBD1	TRBV12-5	TRBJ1-5	.
TGTGCCAGCAGTTTAGGGACAGGGCCCTATGGCTACACCTTC	CASSLGTGPYGYTF	TRBD1	TRBV27	TRBJ1-2	.
TGTGCCAGCAGCGTAGCGGGGCTCGTCTCAGAGACCCAGTACTTC	CASSVAGLVSETQYF	.	TRBV9	TRBJ2-5	.
TGTGCCAGCAGTCTTAGCCCGGGGGCCGGGGCCAACGTCCTGACTTTC	CASSLSPGAGANVLTF	.	TRBV27	TRBJ2-6	.
TGCAGCGTTGAGTCCAATGAGCAGTTCTTC	CSVESNEQFF	.	TRBV29-1	TRBJ2-1	.
TGCGCCAGCAGCCAAGATACGGACGCGGAAGGGGAGACCCAGTACTTC	CASSQDTDAEGETQYF	.	TRBV4-3	TRBJ2-5	.
TGTGCCAGCAGCCCTCGACAGGGGGCCTACAATGAGCAGTTCTTC	CASSPRQGAYNEQFF	TRBD1	TRBV7-9	TRBJ2-1	.